This T cell receptor beta chain was recorded in a study of T-cell reconstitution after alpha-beta-depleted transplantation in children. Unique molecular identifiers tagged the TCRbeta library. TCRdb called the PCR reads again in MiXCR, with one record for every CDR3 protein. The sample shows hundreds of thousands of distinct CDR3 sequences, over 9.5% of them seen only once. Germline assignment: CDR1 DFQATT and CDR2 SNEGSKA (reference sequence). The CDR3 spans 12 residues. The V and J ends lost 3 bases and 2 bases respectively, with 8 bases between them. This clonotype was observed at least ten times. Here the sequenced sample was PBMCs from the stem cell graft donor, taken from the stem cell graft. The receptor was isolated from a human donor who donated a stem cell graft to a child with acute myeloid leukemia. The chain uses TRBV20-1 and TRBJ2-7, with D possibly being TRBD1 (5 bases). The CDR3 spells CSASQGAYEQYF. DNA for the CDR3: TGCAGTGCTAGTCAGGGTGCCTACGAGCAGTACTTC.